The present entry profiles one T cell receptor beta chain with its context. Its target is unknown. The germline gene is not matched at one end of the junction; a read error may be the cause. This record belongs to a study of graft-versus-host responses after intestinal transplantation. Study-wide findings and caveats: With peak circulating GvH clone levels came an association with early post-transplant HvG declines.

The time point here: postoperative day 105 after intestinal transplantation (dayNNNN = postoperative day). This CDR3 region has 18 residues. The germline V gene has CDR1 MRHNA and CDR2 SNTAGT. TCRdb's copy holds only in-frame clones and misses some; the assay was immunoSEQ multiplex PCR. This sample has 11,000 or so clones, with approximately 90% found just once. This sequence was found in a human patient who received an intestinal transplant, so some T cells may come from the graft donor. This chain connects TRBV6-4 to TRBJ2-1; 8 bases are shared with TRBD1. The sample in question was PBMCs, obtained 105 days after intestinal transplantation. The CDR3 region has the DNA TGTGCCAGCAGGGACTACCGCGACGGGACAGGCTCCTACAATGAGCAGTTCTTC. Residues: CASRDYRDGTGSYNEQFF.